Below are 21 T cell receptor beta chains sequenced from a single sample in a study of T-cell reconstitution after alpha-beta-depleted transplantation in children. TCRbeta library construction was performed incorporating unique molecular identifiers. TCRdb re-analysed the PCR reads in MiXCR, keeping a single row per CDR3 protein. Of roughly 670,000 distinct CDR3 sequences in the sample, about an eighth were seen once. Sequences were derived from PBMCs, sampled before TCRalphabeta/CD19-depleted stem cell transplant. The receptors shown here come from a girl aged 2-15 years with congenital amegakaryocytic thrombocytopenia, due to receive a stem cell transplant.

This rearrangement joins TRBV20-1 to TRBJ2-1; 8 nucleotides align to TRBD2. Germline V lookup: CDR1 DFQATT, CDR2 SNEGSKA (reference sequence). This CDR3 spans 14 amino acids. Germline trimming cut 4 bases from V and 6 bases from J; bases unmatched to any gene: 8. In nucleotides, the CDR3 is TGCAGTGCTACCACTAGCGGTATCTCCAATGAGCAGTTCTTC. Encoded protein: CSATTSGISNEQFF.

This clonotype came up many times. V usage is TRBV12-3 or TRBV12-4 and J usage is TRBJ2-7; TRBD2 aligns across 7 bases. The trim removed 2 bases at V and 3 bases at J, leaving 7 bases unmatched. The CDR3 loop spans 15 amino acids. The CDR3 sequence: CASSLTSASGYEQYF. The CDR3 DNA reads TGTGCCAGCAGTTTAACCAGTGCTAGCGGCTACGAGCAGTACTTC.

Here the CDR3 DNA reads TGTGCCAGCAGCTTAACTGCAGGTAACTACAATGAGCAGTTCTTC. It is translated as CASSLTAGNYNEQFF. This chain uses TRBV7-8 with TRBJ2-1; D gene ambiguous. CDR3 size: 15 residues. Trimming left V 2 bases short and J 3 bases short, with 11 bases between. Germline CDR1 SGHVS, CDR2 FQNEAQ. Supplemented by reference TRBV7-8 and TRBJ2-1, the full variable domain reads GAGVSQSPRYKVAKRGQDVALRCDPISGHVSLFWYQQALGQGPEFLTYFQNEAQLDKSGLPSDRFFAERPEGSVSTLKIQRTQQEDSAVYLCASSLTAGNYNEQFFGPGTRLTVL.

This clonotype showed up just a few times. Mismatch with germline at one junction end may stem from a read error. CDR3 bases: TGCAGTGCTAGAGATTTGGGGACTAGCGGGAGGGATGACTTC. This translates into CSARDLGTSGRDDF. The gene calls are TRBV20-1 and TRBJ2-7, with TRBD2 matching over 16 bases. Germline CDR1 is DFQATT and CDR2 is SNEGSKA (reference sequence). The CDR3 covers 14 residues.

The V gene is TRBV28, the J gene TRBJ2-7; either TRBD1 or TRBD2 may fit D (5 bases each). V was cut by 6 bases and J by 4 bases, with 13 bases left in between. CDR1 and CDR2 (germline): MDHEN, SYDVKM. The length of the CDR3 is 13 residues. The CDR3 coding sequence is TGTGCCAGCAGGAGATGGGACCTTTACGAGCAGTACTTC. The encoded protein is CASRRWDLYEQYF.

V usage is TRBV28 and J usage is TRBJ1-5; perhaps TRBD1 as D (5 bases). The length of the CDR3 is 15 residues. V was clipped by 2 bases and J by 4 bases, with 12 bases between them. The V gene's germline CDR1 is MDHEN and CDR2 SYDVKM. This chain's CDR3 is CASSLPGGSNQPQHF. The CDR3 bases are TGTGCCAGCAGTTTACCCGGGGGGTCAAATCAGCCCCAGCATTTT.

This clonotype was found many times. This rearrangement joins TRBV4-2 to TRBJ2-1; 8 positions agree with TRBD2. The V and J ends lost 1 base and 3 bases, in that order; junction bases with no gene match: 8. CDR3 size: 17 residues. In germline, CDR1 is LGHNA, CDR2 YNFKEQ. The CDR3, as DNA: TGTGCCAGCAGCCAAGTCACGTCTAGCGGGTTCTACAATGAGCAGTTCTTC. Its translation is CASSQVTSSGFYNEQFF.

This clonotype was observed a handful of times. The chain uses TRBV5-1 and TRBJ2-1, with 12 nucleotides matching TRBD2. V lost 0 bases, J lost 10 bases, and 11 bases stayed unmatched. Germline V gene data show CDR1 as SGHRS and CDR2 as YFSETQ. The CDR3 is 17 residues long. CDR3 region: CASSLVASGRASREQFF. The DNA for the CDR3 is TGCGCCAGCAGCTTGGTGGCTAGCGGGAGGGCCTCAAGGGAGCAGTTCTTC.

Comments on this clonotype: A much larger clone sits a single nucleotide away, making a read error possible. The chain carries TRBV20-1 and TRBJ2-1, with D tentatively TRBD2 (6 bases). The DNA end favors TRBJ2-7, so the J call may be wrong. Germline V gene data show CDR1 as DFQATT and CDR2 as SNEGSKA (reference sequence). CDR3 length: 11 residues. The CDR3, as DNA: TGCAGTACCGTGGGGGGTAATGAGCAGTACTTC. As protein: CSTVGGNEQYF.

This clonotype was detected a few times. V and J are TRBV5-1 and TRBJ2-7; the match to TRBD2 covers 13 bases. J lost 0 bases, V lost 4 bases, and 7 bases had no gene match. CDR1 and CDR2 (germline): SGHRS, YFSETQ. The CDR3 extends over 17 amino acids. The CDR3 DNA is TGCGCCAGCAGCACGGGACTAGCGGGACTAAGCTCCTACGAGCAGTACTTC. Amino acids: CASSTGLAGLSSYEQYF.

The chain has TRBV5-6 and TRBJ2-4; D gene unclear. Germline CDR1 is SGHDT and CDR2 is YYEEEE. There are 16 residues in the CDR3. Trimming removed 4 bases at V and 3 bases at J, with 17 bases between. Written as DNA, the CDR3 is TGTGCCAGCAGCCACCAGGCTTTAAAAGTCAAAAACATTCAGTACTTC. Encoded protein: CASSHQALKVKNIQYF.

This clonotype was detected many times. The chain couples TRBV2 to TRBJ2-7, with a tentative D call TRBD2 (6 bases). The CDR3 spans 18 residues. V lost 8 bases, J lost 4 bases, and 30 bases lay in between. The germline gives CDR1 SNHLY, CDR2 FYNNEI. The CDR3 is CASDYFDDGGVRGYEQYF. The CDR3 nucleotides are TGTGCCAGCGACTACTTTGACGACGGGGGAGTAAGAGGTTACGAGCAGTACTTC.

This clonotype came up a few times. The chain employs TRBV7-3 and TRBJ2-5; D remains unclear. Germline V gene lookup returns CDR1 SGHTA and CDR2 FQGTGA. The CDR3 contains 13 residues. With 1 base removed from V and 5 bases from J, the gap between germline ends came to 8 bases. The CDR3 here is CASSLNVMETQYF. CDR3 DNA: TGTGCCAGCAGCTTAAATGTTATGGAGACCCAGTACTTC.

This clonotype was observed many times. V and J are TRBV15 and TRBJ1-5; D call uncertain. Germline V CDR1 and CDR2: LNHNV, YYDKDF (reference sequence). Deletions cut 5 bases from V and 4 bases from J, with 6 bases between. The CDR3 extends over 12 amino acids. The DNA of the CDR3 is TGTGCCACCAGCGAGGAAAATCAGCCCCAGCATTTT. Its translation: CATSEENQPQHF.

This clonotype was seen repeatedly, ten times or more. This chain joins TRBV28 and TRBJ2-3; TRBD2 matches 8 bases. The CDR3 runs 16 residues. The V and J ends lost 2 bases and 2 bases, in that order; junction bases with no gene match: 6. CDR1 MDHEN and CDR2 SYDVKM come from the germline V gene. The CDR3 region has the DNA TGTGCCAGCAGTTTACCAGCGGGGGCTCCCACAGATACGCAGTATTTT. Translating gives CASSLPAGAPTDTQYF.

A few counts support this clonotype. CDR3 loop: CSVWGALGNTEAFF. The CDR3 coding sequence is TGCAGCGTTTGGGGGGCTTTGGGGAACACTGAAGCTTTCTTT. The chain is built from TRBV29-1 and TRBJ1-1, with D possibly matching TRBD1 (6 bases). The CDR3 is 14 amino acids. Per the germline V gene, CDR1 is SQVTM and CDR2 is ANQGSEA. Trimming removed 5 bases at V and 1 base at J, with 14 bases between.

This clonotype occurred a few times. The rearrangement joins TRBV7-8 to TRBJ2-1; D may be TRBD1 (5 bases). Germline-derived CDR1 and CDR2 are SGHVS and FQNEAQ. V dropped 5 bases and J dropped 0 bases, with 14 bases sitting between them. The CDR3 spans 16 residues. The CDR3 nucleotides are TGTGCCAGCAGCGGCATGGACACGCGCTCCTACAATGAGCAGTTCTTC. Protein product: CASSGMDTRSYNEQFF.

This clonotype appeared many times. The rearrangement links TRBV11-2 to TRBJ2-7; 7 bases map to TRBD1. V shed 0 bases, J shed 3 bases, and the junction held 5 bases outside the gene matches. CDR3 length equals 15 residues. The germline V gene has CDR1 SGHAT and CDR2 FQNNGV. CDR3 amino acids: CASSLDGTGVYEQYF. The CDR3 nucleotides read TGTGCCAGCAGCTTAGATGGAACAGGGGTCTACGAGCAGTACTTC.

In its sample, this clonotype was seen many times. The chain uses TRBV6-1 and TRBJ2-1; a weak D match, TRBD2 (6 bases). The CDR3 runs to 15 residues. Germline assignment: CDR1 MNHNS and CDR2 SASEGT. Deletions cut 6 bases from V and 5 bases from J, with 17 bases between. The CDR3 DNA reads as TGTGCCAGCAGCCCAAGTCGGGAGTACAACAATGAGCAGTTCTTC. It yields the protein CASSPSREYNNEQFF.

This clonotype was observed a few times. The V gene is TRBV20-1, the J gene TRBJ2-5; D may be TRBD1 (5 bases). CDR1 DFQATT and CDR2 SNEGSKA come from the germline V gene (reference sequence). Trimming cost V 1 base and J 0 bases, with 15 bases left between them. The CDR3 extends over 16 amino acids. The CDR3, as DNA: TGCAGTGCTAGAGGGGGCAAGGGCGTGTACCAAGAGACCCAGTACTTC. Translated: CSARGGKGVYQETQYF.

V and J are TRBV28 and TRBJ2-5; D is unclear. This CDR3 comprises 14 residues. Looked up from germline, CDR1 is MDHEN and CDR2 is SYDVKM. The V end was cut by 8 bases, the J end by 2 bases, with 15 bases between. In DNA, the CDR3 is TGTGCCAGCCTCCCGGGCCTCCCACAAGAGACCCAGTACTTC. This codes for CASLPGLPQETQYF.